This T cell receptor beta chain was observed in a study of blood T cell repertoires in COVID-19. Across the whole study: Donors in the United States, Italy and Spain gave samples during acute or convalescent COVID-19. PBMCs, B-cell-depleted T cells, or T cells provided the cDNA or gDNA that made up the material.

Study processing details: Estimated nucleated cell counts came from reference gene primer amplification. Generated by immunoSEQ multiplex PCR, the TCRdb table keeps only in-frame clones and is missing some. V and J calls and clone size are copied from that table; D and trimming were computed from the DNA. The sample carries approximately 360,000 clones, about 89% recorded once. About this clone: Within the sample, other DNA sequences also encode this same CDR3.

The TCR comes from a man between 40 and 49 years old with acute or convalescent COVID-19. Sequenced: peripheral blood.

DNA of the CDR3: TGTGCCAGCAGTTTAACAGGGGGTCAGCCCCAGCATTTT. Protein: CASSLTGGQPQHF. V gene TRBV27 combines with J gene TRBJ1-5; 8 bases map to TRBD1. The germline V gene has CDR1 MNHEY and CDR2 SMNVEV (reference sequence). This CDR3 has 13 amino acids. The trim removed 2 bases at V and 6 bases at J, leaving 0 bases unmatched.